This T cell receptor (beta chain) is from a study of cytomegalovirus exposure and HLA in healthy donors. Broader study findings: Indistinguishability led to the exclusion of some V segments, TRBV6-2 and TRBV6-3 included. Rarity characterized most TCR sequences, yet some public TCRs appeared in many donors.

Primers included in the PCR were 60 Vbeta and 13 Jbeta primers. Measured with immunoSEQ multiplex PCR; TCRdb has only the in-frame clones, and not every one. The sample records over 150,000 clones, 70% to 80% being singletons. In germline, CDR1 is MNHEY, CDR2 SVGAGI. The CDR3 spans 14 residues. Trimming took 4 bases from V and 0 from J, leaving 9 bases between them. In the case of this clone: As yet, its antigen is unknown.

The TCR originated in a man between 25 and 39 years old in good health and CMV-seronegative. The V gene is TRBV6-5, the J gene TRBJ1-2; D unresolved. The sample comprised PBMCs. The CDR3 loop is CASSSAQANYGYTF. CDR3 bases: TGTGCCAGCAGTTCAGCCCAGGCTAACTATGGCTACACCTTC.